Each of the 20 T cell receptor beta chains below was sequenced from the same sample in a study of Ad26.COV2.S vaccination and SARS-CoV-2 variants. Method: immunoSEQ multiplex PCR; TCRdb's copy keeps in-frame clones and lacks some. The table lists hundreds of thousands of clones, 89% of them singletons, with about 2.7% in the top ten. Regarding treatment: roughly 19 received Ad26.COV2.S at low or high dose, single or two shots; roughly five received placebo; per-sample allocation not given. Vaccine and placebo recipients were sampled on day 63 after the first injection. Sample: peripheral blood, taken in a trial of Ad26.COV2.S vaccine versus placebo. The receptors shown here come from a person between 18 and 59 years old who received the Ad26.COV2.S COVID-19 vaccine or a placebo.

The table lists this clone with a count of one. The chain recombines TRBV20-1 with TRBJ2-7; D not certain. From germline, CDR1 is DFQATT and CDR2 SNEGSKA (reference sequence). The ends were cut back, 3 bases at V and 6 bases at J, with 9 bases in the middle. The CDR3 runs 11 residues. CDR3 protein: CSASGLAEQYF. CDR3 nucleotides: TGCAGTGCTAGTGGGCTCGCCGAGCAGTACTTC.

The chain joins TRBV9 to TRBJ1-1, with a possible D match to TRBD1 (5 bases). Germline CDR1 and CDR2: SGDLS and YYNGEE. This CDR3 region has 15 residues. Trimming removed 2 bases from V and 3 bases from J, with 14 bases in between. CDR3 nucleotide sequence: TGTGCCAGCAGCGTGCGAGGGGCCTGGGACACTGAAGCTTTCTTT. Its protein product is CASSVRGAWDTEAFF.

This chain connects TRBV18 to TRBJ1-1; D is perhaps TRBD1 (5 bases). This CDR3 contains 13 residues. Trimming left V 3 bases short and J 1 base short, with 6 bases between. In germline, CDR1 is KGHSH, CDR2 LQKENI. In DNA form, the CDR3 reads TGTGCCAGCTCACCTGGGGGGAACACTGAAGCTTTCTTT. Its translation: CASSPGGNTEAFF.

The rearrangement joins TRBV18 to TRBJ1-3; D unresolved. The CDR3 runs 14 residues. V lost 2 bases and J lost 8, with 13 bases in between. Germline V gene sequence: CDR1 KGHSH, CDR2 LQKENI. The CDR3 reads CASSPTGSRYTIYF. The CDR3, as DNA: TGTGCCAGCTCACCAACCGGGTCCCGGTACACCATATATTTT.

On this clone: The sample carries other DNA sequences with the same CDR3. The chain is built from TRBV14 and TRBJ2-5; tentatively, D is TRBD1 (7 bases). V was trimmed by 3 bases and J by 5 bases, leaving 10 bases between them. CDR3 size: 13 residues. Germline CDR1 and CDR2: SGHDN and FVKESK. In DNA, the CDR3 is TGTGCCAGCAGCCAGGCAGGGGGGGAGACCCAGTACTTC. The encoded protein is CASSQAGGETQYF.

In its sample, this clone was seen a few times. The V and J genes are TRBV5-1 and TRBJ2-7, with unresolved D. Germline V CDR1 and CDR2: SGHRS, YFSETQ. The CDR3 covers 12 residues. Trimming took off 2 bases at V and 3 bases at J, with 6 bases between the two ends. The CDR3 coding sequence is TGCGCCAGCAGCTTAACGGACTACGAGCAGTACTTC. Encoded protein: CASSLTDYEQYF.

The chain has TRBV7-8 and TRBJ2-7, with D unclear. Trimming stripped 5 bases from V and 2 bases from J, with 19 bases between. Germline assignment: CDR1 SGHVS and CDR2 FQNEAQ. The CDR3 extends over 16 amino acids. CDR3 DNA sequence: TGTGCCAGCAGCCGAGACGATCAGTCGGCCGCCTACGAGCAGTACTTC. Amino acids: CASSRDDQSAAYEQYF.

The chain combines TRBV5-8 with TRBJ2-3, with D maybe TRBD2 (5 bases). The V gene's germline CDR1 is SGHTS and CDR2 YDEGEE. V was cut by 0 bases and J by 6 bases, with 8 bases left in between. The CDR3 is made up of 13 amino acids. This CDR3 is CASSLAGGDTQYF. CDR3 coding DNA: TGTGCCAGCAGCTTGGCCGGCGGGGATACGCAGTATTTT.

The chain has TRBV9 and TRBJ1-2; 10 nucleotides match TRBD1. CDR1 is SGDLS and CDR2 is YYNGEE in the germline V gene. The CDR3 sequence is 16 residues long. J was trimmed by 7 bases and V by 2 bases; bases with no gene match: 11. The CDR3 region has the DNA TGTGCCAGCAGCGTGGGAATAGACAGGGGGCAGGGTGGCTACACCTTC. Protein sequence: CASSVGIDRGQGGYTF.

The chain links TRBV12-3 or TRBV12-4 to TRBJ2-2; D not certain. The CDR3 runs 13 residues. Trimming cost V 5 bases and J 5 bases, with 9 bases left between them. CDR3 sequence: CASSQRTTGELFF. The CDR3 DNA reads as TGTGCCAGCAGTCAACGCACTACCGGGGAGCTGTTTTTT.

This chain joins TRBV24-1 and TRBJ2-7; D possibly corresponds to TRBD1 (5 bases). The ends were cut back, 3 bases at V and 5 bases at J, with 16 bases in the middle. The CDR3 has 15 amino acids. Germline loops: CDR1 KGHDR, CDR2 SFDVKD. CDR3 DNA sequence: TGTGCCACCAGTGATCTACCGGGTAGGGGCGACGAGCAGTACTTC. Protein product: CATSDLPGRGDEQYF.

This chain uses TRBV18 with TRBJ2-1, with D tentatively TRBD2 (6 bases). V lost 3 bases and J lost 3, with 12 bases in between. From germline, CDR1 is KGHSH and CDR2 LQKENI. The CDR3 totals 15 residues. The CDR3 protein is CASSPSSASYNEQFF. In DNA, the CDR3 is TGTGCCAGCTCACCCTCTAGCGCAAGCTACAATGAGCAGTTCTTC.

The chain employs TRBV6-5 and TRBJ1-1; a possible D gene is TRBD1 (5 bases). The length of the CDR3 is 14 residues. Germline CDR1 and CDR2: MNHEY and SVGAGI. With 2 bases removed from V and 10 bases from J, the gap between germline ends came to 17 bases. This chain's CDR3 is CASSYTTGSRVAFF. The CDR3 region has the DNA TGTGCCAGCAGTTACACCACAGGCTCCCGGGTAGCTTTCTTT.

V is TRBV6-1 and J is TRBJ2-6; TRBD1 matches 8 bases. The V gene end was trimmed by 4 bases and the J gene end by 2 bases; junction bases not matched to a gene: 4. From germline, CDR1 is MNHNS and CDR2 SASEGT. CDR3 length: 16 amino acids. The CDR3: CASSGQGTAGANVLTF. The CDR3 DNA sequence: TGTGCCAGCAGTGGACAGGGGACGGCTGGGGCCAACGTCCTGACTTTC.

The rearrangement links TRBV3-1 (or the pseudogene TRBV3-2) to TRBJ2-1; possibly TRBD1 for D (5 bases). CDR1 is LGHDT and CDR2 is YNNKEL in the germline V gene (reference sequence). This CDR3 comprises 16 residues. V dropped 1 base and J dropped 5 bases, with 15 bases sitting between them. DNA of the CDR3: TGTGCCAGCAGCCAAGTCGGAGACAGAGCACACAATGAGCAGTTCTTC. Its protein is CASSQVGDRAHNEQFF.

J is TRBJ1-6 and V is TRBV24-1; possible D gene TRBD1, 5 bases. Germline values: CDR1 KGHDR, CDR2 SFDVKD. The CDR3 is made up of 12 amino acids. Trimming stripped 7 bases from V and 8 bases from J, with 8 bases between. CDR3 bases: TGTGCCACCAGAGACAGCTATTCACCCCTCCACTTT. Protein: CATRDSYSPLHF.

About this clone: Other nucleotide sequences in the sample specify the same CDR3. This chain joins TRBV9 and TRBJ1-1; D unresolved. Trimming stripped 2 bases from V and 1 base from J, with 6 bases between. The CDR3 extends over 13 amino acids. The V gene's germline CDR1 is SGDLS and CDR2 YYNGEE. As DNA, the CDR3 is TGTGCCAGCAGCGTGTACAGGAACACTGAAGCTTTCTTT. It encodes CASSVYRNTEAFF.

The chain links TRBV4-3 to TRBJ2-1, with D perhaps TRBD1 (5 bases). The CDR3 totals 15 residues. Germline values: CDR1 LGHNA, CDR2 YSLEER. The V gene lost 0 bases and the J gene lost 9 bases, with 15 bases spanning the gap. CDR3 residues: CASSQDPLQVREQFF. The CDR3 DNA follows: TGCGCCAGCAGCCAAGATCCTTTACAGGTCCGTGAGCAGTTCTTC.

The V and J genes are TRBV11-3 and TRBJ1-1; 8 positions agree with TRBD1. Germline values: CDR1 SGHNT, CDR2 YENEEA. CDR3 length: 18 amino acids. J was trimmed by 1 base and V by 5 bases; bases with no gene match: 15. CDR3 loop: CASSQGRDRGMKNTEAFF. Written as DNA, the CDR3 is TGTGCCAGCAGCCAAGGGAGAGACAGGGGAATGAAGAACACTGAAGCTTTCTTT. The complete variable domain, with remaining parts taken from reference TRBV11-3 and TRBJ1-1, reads EAGVVQSPRYKIIEKKQPVAFWCNPISGHNTLYWYLQNLGQGPELLIRYENEEAVDDSQLPKDRFSAERLKGVDSTLKIQPAELGDSAVYLCASSQGRDRGMKNTEAFFGQGTRLTVV.

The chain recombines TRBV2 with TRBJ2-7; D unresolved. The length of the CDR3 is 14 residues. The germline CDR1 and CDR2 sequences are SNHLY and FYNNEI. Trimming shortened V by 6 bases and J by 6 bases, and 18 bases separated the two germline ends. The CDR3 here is CASSKVVSSVEQYF. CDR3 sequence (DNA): TGTGCCAGCAGCAAGGTGGTCTCAAGCGTCGAGCAGTACTTC.